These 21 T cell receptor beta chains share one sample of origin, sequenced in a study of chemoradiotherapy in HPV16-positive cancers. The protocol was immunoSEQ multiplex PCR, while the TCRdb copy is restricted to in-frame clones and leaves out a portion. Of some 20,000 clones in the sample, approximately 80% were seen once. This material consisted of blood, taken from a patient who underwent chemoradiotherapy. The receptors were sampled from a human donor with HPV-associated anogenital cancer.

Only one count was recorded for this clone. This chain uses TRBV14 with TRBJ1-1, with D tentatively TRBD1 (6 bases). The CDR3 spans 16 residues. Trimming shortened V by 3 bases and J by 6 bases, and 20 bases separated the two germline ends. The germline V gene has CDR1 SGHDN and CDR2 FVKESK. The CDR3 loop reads CASSHGQTPWASEAFF. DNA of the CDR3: TGTGCCAGCAGCCATGGACAGACGCCCTGGGCCTCTGAAGCTTTCTTT.

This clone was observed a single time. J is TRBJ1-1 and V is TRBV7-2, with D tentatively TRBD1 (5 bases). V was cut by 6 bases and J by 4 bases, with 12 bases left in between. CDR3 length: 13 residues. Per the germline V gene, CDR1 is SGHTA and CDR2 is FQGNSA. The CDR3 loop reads CASSHGGGTEAFF. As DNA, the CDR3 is TGTGCCAGCAGTCACGGGGGGGGCACTGAAGCTTTCTTT. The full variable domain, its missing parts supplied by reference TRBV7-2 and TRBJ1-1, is GAGVSQSPSNKVTEKGKDVELRCDPISGHTALYWYRQSLGQGLEFLIYFQGNSAPDKSGLPSDRFSAERTGGSVSTLTIQRTQQEDSAVYLCASSHGGGTEAFFGQGTRLTVV.

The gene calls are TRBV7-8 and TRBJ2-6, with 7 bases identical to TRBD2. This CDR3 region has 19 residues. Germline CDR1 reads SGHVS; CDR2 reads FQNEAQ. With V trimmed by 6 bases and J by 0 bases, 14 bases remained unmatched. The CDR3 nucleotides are TGTGCCAGCAGTGACATATGGGGAGGGCTGCACTCTGGGGCCAACGTCCTGACTTTC. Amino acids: CASSDIWGGLHSGANVLTF.

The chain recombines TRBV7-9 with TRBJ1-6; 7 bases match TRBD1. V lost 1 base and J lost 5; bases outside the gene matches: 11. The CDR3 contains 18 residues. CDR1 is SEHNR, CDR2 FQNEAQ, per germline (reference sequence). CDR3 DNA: TGTGCCAGCAGCTTAGGAGAGGTCTCAGGGGGTGATAATTCACCCCTCCACTTT. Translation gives CASSLGEVSGGDNSPLHF.

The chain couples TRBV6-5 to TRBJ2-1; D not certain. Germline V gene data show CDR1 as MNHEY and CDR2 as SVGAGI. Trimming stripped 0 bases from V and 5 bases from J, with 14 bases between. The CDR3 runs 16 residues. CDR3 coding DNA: TGTGCCAGCAGTTACTCCACGGACGGCTTCAACAATGAGCAGTTCTTC. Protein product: CASSYSTDGFNNEQFF.

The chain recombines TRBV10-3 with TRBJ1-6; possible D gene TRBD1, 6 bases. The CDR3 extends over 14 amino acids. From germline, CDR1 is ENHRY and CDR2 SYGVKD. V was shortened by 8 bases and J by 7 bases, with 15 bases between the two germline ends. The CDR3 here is CAIGPTGMNSPLHF. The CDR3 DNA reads TGTGCCATCGGACCGACAGGTATGAATTCACCCCTCCACTTT.

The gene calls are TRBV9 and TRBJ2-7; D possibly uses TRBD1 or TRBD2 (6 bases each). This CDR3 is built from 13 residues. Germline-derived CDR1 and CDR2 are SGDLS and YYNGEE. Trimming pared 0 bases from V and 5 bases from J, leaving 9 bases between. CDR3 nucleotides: TGTGCCAGCAGCGTAGGGGGGGCGGACGAGCAGTACTTC. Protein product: CASSVGGADEQYF.

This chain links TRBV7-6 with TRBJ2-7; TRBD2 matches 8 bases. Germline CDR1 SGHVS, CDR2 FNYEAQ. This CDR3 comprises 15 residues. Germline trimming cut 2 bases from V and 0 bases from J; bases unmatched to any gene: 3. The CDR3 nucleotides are TGTGCCAGCAGCTTATTGGCGGGAGGCTCCTACGAGCAGTACTTC. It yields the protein CASSLLAGGSYEQYF.

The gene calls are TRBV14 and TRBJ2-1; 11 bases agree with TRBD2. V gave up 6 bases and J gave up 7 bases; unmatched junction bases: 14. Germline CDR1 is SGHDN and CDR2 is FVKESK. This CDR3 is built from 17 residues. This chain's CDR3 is CASSPRTSGPLANEQFF. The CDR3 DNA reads TGTGCCAGCAGTCCGAGGACTAGCGGGCCCTTAGCGAATGAGCAGTTCTTC.

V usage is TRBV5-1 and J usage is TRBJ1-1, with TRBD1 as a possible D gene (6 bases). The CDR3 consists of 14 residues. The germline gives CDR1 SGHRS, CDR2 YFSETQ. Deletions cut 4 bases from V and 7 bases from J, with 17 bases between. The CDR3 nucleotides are TGCGCCAGCAGCCCGGACAGACCGGGTGGTGAAGCTTTCTTT. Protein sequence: CASSPDRPGGEAFF.

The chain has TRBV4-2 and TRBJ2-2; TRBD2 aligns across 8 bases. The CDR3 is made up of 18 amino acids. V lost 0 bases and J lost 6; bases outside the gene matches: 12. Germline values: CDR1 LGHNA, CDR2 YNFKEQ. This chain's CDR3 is CASSQDAPGGNIAGELFF. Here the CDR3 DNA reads TGTGCCAGCAGCCAAGATGCCCCGGGGGGGAATATTGCCGGGGAGCTGTTTTTT.

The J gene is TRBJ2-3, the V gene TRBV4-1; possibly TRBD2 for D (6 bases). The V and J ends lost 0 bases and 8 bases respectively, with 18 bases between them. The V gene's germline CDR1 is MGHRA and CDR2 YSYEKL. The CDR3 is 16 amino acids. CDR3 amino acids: CASSQEVAGPLGTQYF. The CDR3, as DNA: TGCGCCAGCAGCCAAGAAGTGGCGGGGCCTTTAGGTACGCAGTATTTT.

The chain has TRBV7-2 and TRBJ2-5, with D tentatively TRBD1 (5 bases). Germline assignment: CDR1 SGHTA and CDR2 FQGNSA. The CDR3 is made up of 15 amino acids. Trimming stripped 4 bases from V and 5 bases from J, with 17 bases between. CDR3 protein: CASSSRWGRGETQYF. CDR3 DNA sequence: TGTGCCAGCAGCTCCAGGTGGGGAAGGGGCGAGACCCAGTACTTC.

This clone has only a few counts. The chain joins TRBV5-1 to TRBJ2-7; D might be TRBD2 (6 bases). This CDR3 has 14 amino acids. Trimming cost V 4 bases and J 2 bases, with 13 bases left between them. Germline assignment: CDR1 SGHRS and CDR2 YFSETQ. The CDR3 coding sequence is TGCGCCAGCAGCATTCGGCGGGGAACCTACGAGCAGTACTTC. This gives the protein CASSIRRGTYEQYF. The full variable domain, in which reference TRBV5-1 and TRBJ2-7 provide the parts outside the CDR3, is KAGVTQTPRYLIKTRGQQVTLSCSPISGHRSVSWYQQTPGQGLQFLFEYFSETQRNKGNFPGRFSGRQFSNSRSEMNVSTLELGDSALYLCASSIRRGTYEQYFGPGTRLTVT.

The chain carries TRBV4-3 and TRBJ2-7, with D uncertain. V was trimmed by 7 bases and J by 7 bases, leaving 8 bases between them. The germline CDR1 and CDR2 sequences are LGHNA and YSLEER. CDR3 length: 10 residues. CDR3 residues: CASNWREQYF. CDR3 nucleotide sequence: TGCGCCAGCAACTGGCGGGAGCAGTACTTC.

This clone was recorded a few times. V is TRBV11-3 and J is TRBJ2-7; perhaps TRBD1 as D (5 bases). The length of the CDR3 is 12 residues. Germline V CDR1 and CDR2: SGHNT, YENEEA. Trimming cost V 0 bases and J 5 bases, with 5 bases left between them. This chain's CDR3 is CASSLEGHEQYF. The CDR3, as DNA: TGTGCCAGCAGCTTAGAGGGGCACGAGCAGTACTTC.

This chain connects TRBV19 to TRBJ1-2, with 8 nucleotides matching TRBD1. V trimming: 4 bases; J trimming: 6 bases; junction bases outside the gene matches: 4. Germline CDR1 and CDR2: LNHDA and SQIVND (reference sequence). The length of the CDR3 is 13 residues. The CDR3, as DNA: TGTGCCAGTAGTACCTACAGGGGGGATGGCTACACCTTC. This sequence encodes CASSTYRGDGYTF.

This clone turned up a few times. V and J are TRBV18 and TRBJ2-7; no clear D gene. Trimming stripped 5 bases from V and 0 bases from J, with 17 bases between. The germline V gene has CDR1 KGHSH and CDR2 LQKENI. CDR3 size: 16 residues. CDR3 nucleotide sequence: TGTGCCAGCTCAGAGGCAGCCAGACCTAGCTCCTACGAGCAGTACTTC. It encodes CASSEAARPSSYEQYF.

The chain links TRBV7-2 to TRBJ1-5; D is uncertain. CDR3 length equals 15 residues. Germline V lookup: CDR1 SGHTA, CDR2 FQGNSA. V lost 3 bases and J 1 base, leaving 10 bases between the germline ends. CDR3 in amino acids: CASSFWGGSNQPQHF. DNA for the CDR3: TGTGCCAGCAGCTTTTGGGGAGGGAGCAATCAGCCCCAGCATTTT.

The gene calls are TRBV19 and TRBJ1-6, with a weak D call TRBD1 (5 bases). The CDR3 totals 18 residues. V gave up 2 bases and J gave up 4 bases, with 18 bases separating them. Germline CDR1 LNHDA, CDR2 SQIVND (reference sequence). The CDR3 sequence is CASSIRTELKGYNSPLHF. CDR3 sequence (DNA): TGTGCCAGTAGTATAAGGACCGAACTAAAGGGGTATAATTCACCCCTCCACTTT.

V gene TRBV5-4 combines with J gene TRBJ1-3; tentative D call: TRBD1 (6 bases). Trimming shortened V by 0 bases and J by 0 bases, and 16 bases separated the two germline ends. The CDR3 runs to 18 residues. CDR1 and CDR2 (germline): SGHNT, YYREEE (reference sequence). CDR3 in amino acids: CASSLARQGSLSGNTIYF. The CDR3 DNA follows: TGTGCCAGCAGCTTGGCTCGGCAGGGGTCTCTCTCTGGAAACACCATATATTTT.